This T cell receptor beta chain was identified in a study of beta chain bispecific antibodies for T cell cancers. Study-wide results and limits: The leukemia cells, rather than normal T cells, gave most of the targeted TRBV signal. After anti-TRBV12 rather than anti-CD19 exposure, TRBV12-3 made up 98.9% less of total TRBV signal. The anti-TRBV5-5 antibody also binds TRBV5-6, a similar gene. Apart from targeted and closely related genes, other TRBV families appeared unaffected by TRBV-directed bispecific antibodies.

A single record per CDR3 protein comes from TCRdb applying MiXCR to the 5' RACE reads. This sample carries roughly 19,000 distinct CDR3 sequences, more than 2% of them seen once, and the ten largest clones take 4.5% to 5.5%. This clonotype came up many times. Its target is unknown. The CDR3 sequence is 17 residues long. The ends were cut back, 7 bases at V and 6 bases at J, with 25 bases in the middle. Germline lookup yields CDR1 SGHRS and CDR2 YFSETQ. T cells were expanded from blood mononuclear cells for three to four days with anti-CD3 OKT3 or CD3/CD28 beads. This sample: Jurkat plus normal T cells with anti-TRBV12 bispecific.

The material was healthy donor T cells cultured with leukemia cells, obtained from a culture containing a bispecific antibody targeting TCR Vbeta12. The source is a human donor in good health. Some clones in this sample may be carry-over from other donors' samples. The V gene is TRBV5-1, the J gene TRBJ2-2; D might be TRBD2 (6 bases). The CDR3 bases are TGCGCCAGCTCTCAACCAATCTCCGGGGGATGGGCCGGGGAGCTGTTTTTT. This encodes CASSQPISGGWAGELFF.